These T cell receptor beta chains were read from a single sample in a study of high-grade serous ovarian cancer treatment subgroups. The table came from immunoSEQ multiplex PCR; TCRdb's copy has only in-frame clones and leaves some out. This sample has roughly 2,600 clones, with roughly 82% found just once. The specimen sequenced was tumor tissue. The receptors here all came from a human donor with high-grade serous ovarian cancer. Each CDR3 is given with its conserved first and last residue. Fields, in order: clone size, D gene, V gene, J gene, CDR3 protein, CDR3 DNA. The D gene is left open where the match is weak. Where a row states a size, it is once, few, many or the class of an expanded clone; other rows omit it.

clone size: -; D gene: -; V gene: TRBV5-4; J gene: TRBJ2-3; CDR3 protein: CASSLVVGPDTQYF; CDR3 DNA: TGTGCCAGCAGCTTGGTGGTGGGGCCCGATACGCAGTATTTT
clone size: -; D gene: -; V gene: TRBV29-1; J gene: TRBJ2-2; CDR3 protein: CSVEWNTGELFF; CDR3 DNA: TGCAGCGTTGAATGGAACACCGGGGAGCTGTTTTTT
clone size: -; D gene: -; V gene: TRBV11-3; J gene: TRBJ2-7; CDR3 protein: CASSRGDSKGEQYF; CDR3 DNA: TGTGCCAGCAGCCGCGGGGACAGCAAGGGGGAGCAGTACTTC
clone size: -; D gene: -; V gene: TRBV11-2; J gene: TRBJ1-1; CDR3 protein: CASSLVHTEAFF; CDR3 DNA: TGTGCCAGCAGCCTCGTACACACTGAAGCTTTCTTT
clone size: -; D gene: TRBD1; V gene: TRBV28; J gene: TRBJ1-1; CDR3 protein: CASSFGGGQGLRNTEAFF; CDR3 DNA: TGTGCCAGCAGTTTCGGGGGGGGACAGGGGTTGAGGAACACTGAAGCTTTCTTT
clone size: few; D gene: -; V gene: TRBV9; J gene: TRBJ2-2; CDR3 protein: CASTPRPGSRTGELFF; CDR3 DNA: TGTGCCAGCACCCCTCGGCCGGGCTCGAGGACCGGGGAGCTGTTTTTT
clone size: -; D gene: -; V gene: TRBV19; J gene: TRBJ2-2; CDR3 protein: CASEASGQTGELFF; CDR3 DNA: TGTGCCAGCGAGGCATCCGGGCAGACCGGGGAGCTGTTTTTT
clone size: few; D gene: -; V gene: TRBV28; J gene: TRBJ1-5; CDR3 protein: CASSLGGAPQPQHF; CDR3 DNA: TGTGCCAGCAGTTTGGGCGGGGCCCCTCAGCCCCAGCATTTT
clone size: -; D gene: -; V gene: TRBV11-1; J gene: TRBJ2-5; CDR3 protein: CASSSGDWNQETQYF; CDR3 DNA: TGTGCCAGCAGCTCCGGTGACTGGAACCAAGAGACCCAGTACTTC
clone size: -; D gene: -; V gene: TRBV7-2; J gene: TRBJ2-7; CDR3 protein: CASSLSTFHEQYF; CDR3 DNA: TGTGCCAGCAGTCTATCCACTTTCCACGAGCAGTACTTC
clone size: -; D gene: -; V gene: TRBV9; J gene: TRBJ2-3; CDR3 protein: CASSARRERDTQYF; CDR3 DNA: TGTGCCAGCAGCGCACGTCGCGAGAGAGATACGCAGTATTTT
clone size: -; D gene: TRBD2; V gene: TRBV5-1; J gene: TRBJ2-3; CDR3 protein: CASSLGEGSTDTQYF; CDR3 DNA: TGCGCCAGCAGCTTGGGGGAGGGAAGCACAGATACGCAGTATTTT
clone size: -; D gene: -; V gene: TRBV2; J gene: TRBJ1-1; CDR3 protein: CASSERSRAEAFF; CDR3 DNA: TGTGCCAGCAGTGAACGGTCTCGCGCTGAAGCTTTCTTT
clone size: once; D gene: TRBD2; V gene: TRBV29-1; J gene: TRBJ2-1; CDR3 protein: CSVQLPLAAYNEQFF; CDR3 DNA: TGCAGCGTTCAGCTGCCACTAGCGGCCTACAATGAGCAGTTCTTC
clone size: -; D gene: TRBD2; V gene: TRBV7-9; J gene: TRBJ2-2; CDR3 protein: CASSPRRLAGASGELFF; CDR3 DNA: TGTGCCAGCAGCCCGAGGCGACTAGCGGGAGCGTCCGGGGAGCTGTTTTTT
clone size: -; D gene: -; V gene: TRBV19; J gene: TRBJ2-7; CDR3 protein: CASSIRVASYEQYF; CDR3 DNA: TGTGCCAGTAGTATACGGGTCGCATCCTACGAGCAGTACTTC
clone size: -; D gene: -; V gene: TRBV28; J gene: TRBJ1-1; CDR3 protein: CASSLRGTEAFF; CDR3 DNA: TGTGCCAGCAGCCTCCGTGGGACTGAAGCTTTCTTT